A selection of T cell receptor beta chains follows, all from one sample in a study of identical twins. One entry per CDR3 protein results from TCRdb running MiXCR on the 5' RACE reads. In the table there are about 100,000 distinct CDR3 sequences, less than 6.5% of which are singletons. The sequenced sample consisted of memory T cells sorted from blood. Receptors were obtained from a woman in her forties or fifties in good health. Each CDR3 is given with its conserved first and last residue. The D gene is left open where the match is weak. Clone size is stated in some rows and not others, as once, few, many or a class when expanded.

TGTGCCAGCAGTCAAGGGAGAAGGGAGCAGTACTTC,CASSQGRREQYF,.,TRBJ2-7,TRBV6-5,many
TGTGCCAGCAGCTGGGGAGGTGCGCGCTCTGGGGCCAACGTCCTGACTTTC,CASSWGGARSGANVLTF,.,TRBJ2-6,TRBV5-6,many
TGTGCCAGCAGCCAAGCTACAGGGGCCGGGGAGCTGTTTTTT,CASSQATGAGELFF,TRBD1,TRBJ2-2,TRBV14,.
TGTGCCAGCAGCCAAGATGGGGATCCAACCCAAGAGACCCAGTACTTC,CASSQDGDPTQETQYF,.,TRBJ2-5,TRBV4-2,many
TGTGCCAGCAGCTCATCGTTGGTTGAGCAGTTCTTC,CASSSSLVEQFF,.,TRBJ2-1,TRBV7-9,many
TGTGCCAGCTCGCACAGCGACAATCAGCCCCAGCATTTT,CASSHSDNQPQHF,.,TRBJ1-5,TRBV18,many
TGCGCCAGCAGCTACGAGCGGGCGAGCTCCTACAATGAGCAGTTCTTC,CASSYERASSYNEQFF,.,TRBJ2-1,TRBV5-1,many
TGTGCCAGCGATGGGACTAGCGGGAGGACAGATACGCAGTATTTT,CASDGTSGRTDTQYF,TRBD2,TRBJ2-3,TRBV12-3/TRBV12-4,many
TGCGCCAGCAGCTTGGCGACAGGGTACCAGAACACTGAAGCTTTCTTT,CASSLATGYQNTEAFF,TRBD1,TRBJ1-1,TRBV5-1,many
TGCGCCAGCAGCTTGGCTGCTCCCGGGGCTGAGCAGTTCTTC,CASSLAAPGAEQFF,.,TRBJ2-1,TRBV5-1,few
TGCAGTGCTAGAGACAGTCGTAGCGGGTGGGGAACAGATACGCAGTATTTT,CSARDSRSGWGTDTQYF,TRBD2,TRBJ2-3,TRBV20-1,few
TGTGCCAGTAGTAATAGCGGACTCAGGGGGGAGCAGTTCTTC,CASSNSGLRGEQFF,.,TRBJ2-1,TRBV19,many
TGTGCCAGCAGCCCCCGGGGTCACGGGGAGCTGTTTTTT,CASSPRGHGELFF,.,TRBJ2-2,TRBV11-2,many
TGTGCCAGCAGCTTAGGGGACATAGGAAACACCATATATTTT,CASSLGDIGNTIYF,.,TRBJ1-3,TRBV7-2,.
TGCAGTGGTCTGGCGGGAGCGGACAATGAGCAGTTCTTC,CSGLAGADNEQFF,TRBD2,TRBJ2-1,TRBV20-1,.
TGCGCCAGCAGAAAACCGCTCCTGGTTCGGGACAGGTTCACAGATACGCAGTATTTT,CASRKPLLVRDRFTDTQYF,TRBD1,TRBJ2-3,TRBV5-1,many
TGTGCCAGCAAGCGGGTGGGCCAGAGCTCCTACAATGAGCAGTTCTTC,CASKRVGQSSYNEQFF,.,TRBJ2-1,TRBV12-3/TRBV12-4,many
TGTGCCAGCTCCCCCCAAGCAGGGGCCGGCTATGGCTACACCTTC,CASSPQAGAGYGYTF,.,TRBJ1-2,TRBV6-5,many
TGTGCCAGCAGTTACGGGATACAAGAGACCCAGTACTTC,CASSYGIQETQYF,.,TRBJ2-5,TRBV2,many
TGTGCCAGCAATGACGTCGGAGGGACTGAAGCTTTCTTT,CASNDVGGTEAFF,.,TRBJ1-1,TRBV28,many
TGCAGTGCTAGAGATATCTCGCGGGAGGCGGGGAAGACCCAGTACTTC,CSARDISREAGKTQYF,TRBD2,TRBJ2-5,TRBV20-1,many
TGTGCCAGCAGACCCGGACAGTTTTTAGGGGGCTACACCTTC,CASRPGQFLGGYTF,.,TRBJ1-2,TRBV6-6,few
TGCAGCGTTGCCACCGGCCCCGGGGAGCTGTTTTTT,CSVATGPGELFF,.,TRBJ2-2,TRBV29-1,many
TGTGCCAGCAGCCAAATGGTCCCGGGGAATGAGCAGTTCTTC,CASSQMVPGNEQFF,.,TRBJ2-1,TRBV14,many
TGTGCCAGCGTGCCTTCCGGGACCCTCAGTAGGACCCAGTACTTC,CASVPSGTLSRTQYF,.,TRBJ2-5,TRBV11-2,many
TGTGCCTCCCAATCGGGTGTGTATACGCAGTATTTT,CASQSGVYTQYF,.,TRBJ2-3,TRBV28,many
TGTGCCAGCAGCTTAGTTTTCGGGGGGTCTGGGGCCAACGTCCTGACTTTC,CASSLVFGGSGANVLTF,TRBD2,TRBJ2-6,TRBV7-2,few
TGCAGTGCTAGGGGCTTCCCCGGGACAGGGATAGAGCGGGAGCAGTACTTC,CSARGFPGTGIEREQYF,TRBD1,TRBJ2-7,TRBV20-1,few
TGTGCCACCAGTGATGGGGCGGCGAGCTCCTACAATGAGCAGTTCTTC,CATSDGAASSYNEQFF,.,TRBJ2-1,TRBV24-1,many
TGTGCCAGCAGAATAGGGGGTAGGGCTGAAGCTTTCTTT,CASRIGGRAEAFF,.,TRBJ1-1,TRBV12-3/TRBV12-4,medium-sized
TGTGCCACCAGCAGAGATTGGACAGGGGCAGAGACCCAGTACTTC,CATSRDWTGAETQYF,TRBD1,TRBJ2-5,TRBV15,many
TGTGCCAGCAGGGTGACTAGCGGGAAGACAGATACGCAGTATTTT,CASRVTSGKTDTQYF,TRBD2,TRBJ2-3,TRBV6-2/TRBV6-3,many
TGTGCCAGCAGCCAGACACGACAGGGTCGGCAGTACTTC,CASSQTRQGRQYF,TRBD1,TRBJ2-7,TRBV3-1,many
TGTGCCAGCACCGGGGATGTGGGTGAGCAGTTCTTC,CASTGDVGEQFF,.,TRBJ2-1,TRBV12-3/TRBV12-4,many
TGTGCCAGCAGCTCTTTCCGGGACAGCAACAATCAGCCCCAGCATTTT,CASSSFRDSNNQPQHF,TRBD1,TRBJ1-5,TRBV5-6,many
TGTGCCAGCAGCCCACACGGGGAAGGCTACAATGAGCAGTTCTTC,CASSPHGEGYNEQFF,.,TRBJ2-1,TRBV6-4,many
TGCGCCAGCAGTTACGGATCAGCCAACTATGGCTACACCTTC,CASSYGSANYGYTF,.,TRBJ1-2,TRBV4-1,.